This TCR beta chain is drawn from a study of Ad26.COV2.S vaccination and SARS-CoV-2 variants. Generated by immunoSEQ multiplex PCR, the TCRdb table keeps only in-frame clones and is missing some. The sample contains about 350,000 clones, about 90% of which appear only once. V lost 0 bases to trimming and J lost 1 base, with 5 bases between them. This CDR3 comprises 14 residues. Germline CDR1 and CDR2: LGHDT and YNNKEL (reference sequence). The sample was peripheral blood, taken after recovery from COVID-19. This chain connects TRBV3-1 (or the pseudogene TRBV3-2) to TRBJ2-3; maybe TRBD1 (5 bases). The sequence came from a human donor who had recovered from COVID-19. The CDR3 here is CASSQEGGTDTQYF. CDR3 sequence (DNA): TGTGCCAGCAGCCAAGAAGGGGGCACAGATACGCAGTATTTT.